Listed here is a single T cell receptor (beta chain). Germline V gives CDR1 SNHLY, CDR2 FYNNEI. J gave up 13 bases and V 1 base, and 4 bases lay outside the gene matches. This CDR3 has 12 residues. Assay used: immunoSEQ multiplex PCR; TCRdb lists only in-frame clones, some missing. Found here are 310,000 or so clones, 88% of them singletons; the top ten hold around 11%. The data originate from a study of blood T cell repertoires in COVID-19. This clonotype originated in a woman aged 30 to 39 with COVID-19, enrolled during active disease. Sequenced material: peripheral blood. The J gene is TRBJ2-3, the V gene TRBV2, with TRBD2 matching 8 bases. CDR3 nucleotide sequence: TGTGCCAGCAGTGAAGGGGGACTAGGCGAGTATTTT. Translating gives CASSEGGLGEYF.